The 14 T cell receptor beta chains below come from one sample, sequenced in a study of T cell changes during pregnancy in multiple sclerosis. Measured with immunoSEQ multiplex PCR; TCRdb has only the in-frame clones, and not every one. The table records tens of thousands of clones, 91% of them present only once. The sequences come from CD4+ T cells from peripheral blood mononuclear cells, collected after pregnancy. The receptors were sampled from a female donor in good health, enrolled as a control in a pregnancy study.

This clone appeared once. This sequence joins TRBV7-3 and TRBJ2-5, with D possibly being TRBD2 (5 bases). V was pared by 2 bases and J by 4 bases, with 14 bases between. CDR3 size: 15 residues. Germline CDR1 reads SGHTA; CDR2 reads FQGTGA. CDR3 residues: CASSLVALPSETQYF. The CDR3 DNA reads TGTGCCAGCAGCTTAGTAGCGTTGCCCTCAGAGACCCAGTACTTC.

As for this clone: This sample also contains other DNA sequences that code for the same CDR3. Written as DNA, the CDR3 is TGTGCCAGCAGTCGGGGATACTACGAGCAGTACTTC. Translating it yields CASSRGYYEQYF. The chain has TRBV28 and TRBJ2-7, with D perhaps matching TRBD2 (5 bases). V shed 5 bases and J shed 3 bases, with 8 bases lying between them. The CDR3 spans 12 residues. Per germline, CDR1 MDHEN and CDR2 SYDVKM. Full variable domain (remainder filled in from reference TRBV28 and TRBJ2-7): DVKVTQSSRYLVKRTGEKVFLECVQDMDHENMFWYRQDPGLGLRLIYFSYDVKMKEKGDIPEGYSVSREKKERFSLILESASTNQTSMYLCASSRGYYEQYFGPGTRLTVT.

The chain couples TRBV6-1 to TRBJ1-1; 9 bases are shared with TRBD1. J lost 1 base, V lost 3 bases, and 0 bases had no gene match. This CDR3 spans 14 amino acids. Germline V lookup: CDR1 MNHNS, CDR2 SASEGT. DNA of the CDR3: TGTGCCAGCAGTGAGGGACAGGGGAACACTGAAGCTTTCTTT. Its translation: CASSEGQGNTEAFF.

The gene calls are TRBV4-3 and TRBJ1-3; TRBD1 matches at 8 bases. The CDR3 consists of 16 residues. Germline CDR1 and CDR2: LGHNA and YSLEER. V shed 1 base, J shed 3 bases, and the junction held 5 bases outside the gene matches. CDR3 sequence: CASSQGSGGFGNTIYF. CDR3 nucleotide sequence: TGCGCCAGCAGCCAAGGTTCAGGGGGCTTTGGAAACACCATATATTTT.

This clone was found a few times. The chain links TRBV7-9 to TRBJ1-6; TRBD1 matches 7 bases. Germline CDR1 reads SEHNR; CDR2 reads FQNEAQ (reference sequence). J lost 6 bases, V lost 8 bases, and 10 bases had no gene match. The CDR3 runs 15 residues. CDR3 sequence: CASGPTGQPNSPLHF. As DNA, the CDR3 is TGTGCCAGCGGACCGACGGGACAGCCTAATTCACCCCTCCACTTT.

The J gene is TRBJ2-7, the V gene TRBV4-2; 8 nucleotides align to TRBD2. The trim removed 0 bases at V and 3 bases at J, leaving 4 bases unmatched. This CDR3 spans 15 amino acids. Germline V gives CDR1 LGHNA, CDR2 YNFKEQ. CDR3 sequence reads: CASSQDPGTSYEQYF. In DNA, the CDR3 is TGTGCCAGCAGCCAAGACCCCGGGACTAGCTACGAGCAGTACTTC.

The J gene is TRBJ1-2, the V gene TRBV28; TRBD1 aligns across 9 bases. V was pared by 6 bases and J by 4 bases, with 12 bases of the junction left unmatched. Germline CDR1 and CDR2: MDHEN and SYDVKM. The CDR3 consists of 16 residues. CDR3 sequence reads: CASSSPGTGIGYGYTF. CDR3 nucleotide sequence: TGTGCCAGCAGCAGTCCCGGGACAGGGATTGGCTATGGCTACACCTTC.

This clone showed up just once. CDR3 sequence (DNA): TGTGCCAGCAGTTCCGGGACAGGGGGCGAGGTGTGGAGCTATGGCTACACCTTC. It specifies CASSSGTGGEVWSYGYTF. This chain joins TRBV28 and TRBJ1-2, with 12 nucleotides matching TRBD1. Looked up from germline, CDR1 is MDHEN and CDR2 is SYDVKM. The CDR3 sequence is 18 residues long. V was clipped by 4 bases and J by 4 bases; unmatched bases: 13.

The CDR3 spells CASSPQSGSWTDTQYF. In DNA form, the CDR3 reads TGTGCCAGCAGCCCCCAAAGCGGGAGTTGGACAGATACGCAGTATTTT. The chain recombines TRBV5-4 with TRBJ2-3, with 8 bases fitting TRBD2. Germline CDR1 and CDR2: SGHNT and YYREEE (reference sequence). The CDR3 runs 16 residues. V lost 4 bases to trimming and J lost 3 bases; unmatched junction nucleotides: 10.

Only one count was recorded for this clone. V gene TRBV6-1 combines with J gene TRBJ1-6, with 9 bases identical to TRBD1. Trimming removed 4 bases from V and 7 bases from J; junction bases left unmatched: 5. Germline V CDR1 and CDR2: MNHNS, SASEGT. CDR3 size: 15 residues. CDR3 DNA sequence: TGTGCCAGCAGTGGCCCGACAGGGGGGAATTCACCCCTCCACTTT. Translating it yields CASSGPTGGNSPLHF.

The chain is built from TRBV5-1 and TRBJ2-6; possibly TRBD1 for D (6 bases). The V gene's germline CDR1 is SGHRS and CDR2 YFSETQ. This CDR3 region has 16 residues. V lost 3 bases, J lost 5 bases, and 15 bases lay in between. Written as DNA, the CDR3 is TGCGCCAGCAGCTCCCCCTACAGGGAACGGGCCAACGTCCTGACTTTC. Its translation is CASSSPYRERANVLTF.

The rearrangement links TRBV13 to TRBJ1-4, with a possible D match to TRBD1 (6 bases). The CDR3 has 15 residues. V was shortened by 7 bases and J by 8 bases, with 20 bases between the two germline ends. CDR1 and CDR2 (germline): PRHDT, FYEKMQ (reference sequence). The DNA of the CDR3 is TGTGCCAGCAAAAAAAGGGGGGGTCCCAGGGAAAAACTGTTTTTT. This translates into CASKKRGGPREKLFF. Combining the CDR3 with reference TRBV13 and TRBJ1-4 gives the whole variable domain AAGVIQSPRHLIKEKRETATLKCYPIPRHDTVYWYQQGPGQDPQFLISFYEKMQSDKGSIPDRFSAQQFSDYHSELNMSSLELGDSALYFCASKKRGGPREKLFFGSGTQLSVL.

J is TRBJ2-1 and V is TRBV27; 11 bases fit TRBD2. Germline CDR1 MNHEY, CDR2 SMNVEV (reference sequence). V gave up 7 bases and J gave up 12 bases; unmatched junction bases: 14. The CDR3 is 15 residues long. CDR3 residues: CASKTIGTSGPRQFF. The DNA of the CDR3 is TGTGCCAGCAAGACAATCGGGACTAGCGGACCCCGGCAGTTCTTC.

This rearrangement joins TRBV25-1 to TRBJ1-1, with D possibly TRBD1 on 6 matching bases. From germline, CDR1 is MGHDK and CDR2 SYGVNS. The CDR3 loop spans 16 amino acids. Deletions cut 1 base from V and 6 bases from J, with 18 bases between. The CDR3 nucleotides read TGTGCCAGCAGTGAATTCAAGGGCAGGGGATCCCCTGAAGCTTTCTTT. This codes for CASSEFKGRGSPEAFF. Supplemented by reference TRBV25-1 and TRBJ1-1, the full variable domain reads EADIYQTPRYLVIGTGKKITLECSQTMGHDKMYWYQQDPGMELHLIHYSYGVNSTEKGDLSSESTVSRIRTEHFPLTLESARPSHTSQYLCASSEFKGRGSPEAFFGQGTRLTVV.